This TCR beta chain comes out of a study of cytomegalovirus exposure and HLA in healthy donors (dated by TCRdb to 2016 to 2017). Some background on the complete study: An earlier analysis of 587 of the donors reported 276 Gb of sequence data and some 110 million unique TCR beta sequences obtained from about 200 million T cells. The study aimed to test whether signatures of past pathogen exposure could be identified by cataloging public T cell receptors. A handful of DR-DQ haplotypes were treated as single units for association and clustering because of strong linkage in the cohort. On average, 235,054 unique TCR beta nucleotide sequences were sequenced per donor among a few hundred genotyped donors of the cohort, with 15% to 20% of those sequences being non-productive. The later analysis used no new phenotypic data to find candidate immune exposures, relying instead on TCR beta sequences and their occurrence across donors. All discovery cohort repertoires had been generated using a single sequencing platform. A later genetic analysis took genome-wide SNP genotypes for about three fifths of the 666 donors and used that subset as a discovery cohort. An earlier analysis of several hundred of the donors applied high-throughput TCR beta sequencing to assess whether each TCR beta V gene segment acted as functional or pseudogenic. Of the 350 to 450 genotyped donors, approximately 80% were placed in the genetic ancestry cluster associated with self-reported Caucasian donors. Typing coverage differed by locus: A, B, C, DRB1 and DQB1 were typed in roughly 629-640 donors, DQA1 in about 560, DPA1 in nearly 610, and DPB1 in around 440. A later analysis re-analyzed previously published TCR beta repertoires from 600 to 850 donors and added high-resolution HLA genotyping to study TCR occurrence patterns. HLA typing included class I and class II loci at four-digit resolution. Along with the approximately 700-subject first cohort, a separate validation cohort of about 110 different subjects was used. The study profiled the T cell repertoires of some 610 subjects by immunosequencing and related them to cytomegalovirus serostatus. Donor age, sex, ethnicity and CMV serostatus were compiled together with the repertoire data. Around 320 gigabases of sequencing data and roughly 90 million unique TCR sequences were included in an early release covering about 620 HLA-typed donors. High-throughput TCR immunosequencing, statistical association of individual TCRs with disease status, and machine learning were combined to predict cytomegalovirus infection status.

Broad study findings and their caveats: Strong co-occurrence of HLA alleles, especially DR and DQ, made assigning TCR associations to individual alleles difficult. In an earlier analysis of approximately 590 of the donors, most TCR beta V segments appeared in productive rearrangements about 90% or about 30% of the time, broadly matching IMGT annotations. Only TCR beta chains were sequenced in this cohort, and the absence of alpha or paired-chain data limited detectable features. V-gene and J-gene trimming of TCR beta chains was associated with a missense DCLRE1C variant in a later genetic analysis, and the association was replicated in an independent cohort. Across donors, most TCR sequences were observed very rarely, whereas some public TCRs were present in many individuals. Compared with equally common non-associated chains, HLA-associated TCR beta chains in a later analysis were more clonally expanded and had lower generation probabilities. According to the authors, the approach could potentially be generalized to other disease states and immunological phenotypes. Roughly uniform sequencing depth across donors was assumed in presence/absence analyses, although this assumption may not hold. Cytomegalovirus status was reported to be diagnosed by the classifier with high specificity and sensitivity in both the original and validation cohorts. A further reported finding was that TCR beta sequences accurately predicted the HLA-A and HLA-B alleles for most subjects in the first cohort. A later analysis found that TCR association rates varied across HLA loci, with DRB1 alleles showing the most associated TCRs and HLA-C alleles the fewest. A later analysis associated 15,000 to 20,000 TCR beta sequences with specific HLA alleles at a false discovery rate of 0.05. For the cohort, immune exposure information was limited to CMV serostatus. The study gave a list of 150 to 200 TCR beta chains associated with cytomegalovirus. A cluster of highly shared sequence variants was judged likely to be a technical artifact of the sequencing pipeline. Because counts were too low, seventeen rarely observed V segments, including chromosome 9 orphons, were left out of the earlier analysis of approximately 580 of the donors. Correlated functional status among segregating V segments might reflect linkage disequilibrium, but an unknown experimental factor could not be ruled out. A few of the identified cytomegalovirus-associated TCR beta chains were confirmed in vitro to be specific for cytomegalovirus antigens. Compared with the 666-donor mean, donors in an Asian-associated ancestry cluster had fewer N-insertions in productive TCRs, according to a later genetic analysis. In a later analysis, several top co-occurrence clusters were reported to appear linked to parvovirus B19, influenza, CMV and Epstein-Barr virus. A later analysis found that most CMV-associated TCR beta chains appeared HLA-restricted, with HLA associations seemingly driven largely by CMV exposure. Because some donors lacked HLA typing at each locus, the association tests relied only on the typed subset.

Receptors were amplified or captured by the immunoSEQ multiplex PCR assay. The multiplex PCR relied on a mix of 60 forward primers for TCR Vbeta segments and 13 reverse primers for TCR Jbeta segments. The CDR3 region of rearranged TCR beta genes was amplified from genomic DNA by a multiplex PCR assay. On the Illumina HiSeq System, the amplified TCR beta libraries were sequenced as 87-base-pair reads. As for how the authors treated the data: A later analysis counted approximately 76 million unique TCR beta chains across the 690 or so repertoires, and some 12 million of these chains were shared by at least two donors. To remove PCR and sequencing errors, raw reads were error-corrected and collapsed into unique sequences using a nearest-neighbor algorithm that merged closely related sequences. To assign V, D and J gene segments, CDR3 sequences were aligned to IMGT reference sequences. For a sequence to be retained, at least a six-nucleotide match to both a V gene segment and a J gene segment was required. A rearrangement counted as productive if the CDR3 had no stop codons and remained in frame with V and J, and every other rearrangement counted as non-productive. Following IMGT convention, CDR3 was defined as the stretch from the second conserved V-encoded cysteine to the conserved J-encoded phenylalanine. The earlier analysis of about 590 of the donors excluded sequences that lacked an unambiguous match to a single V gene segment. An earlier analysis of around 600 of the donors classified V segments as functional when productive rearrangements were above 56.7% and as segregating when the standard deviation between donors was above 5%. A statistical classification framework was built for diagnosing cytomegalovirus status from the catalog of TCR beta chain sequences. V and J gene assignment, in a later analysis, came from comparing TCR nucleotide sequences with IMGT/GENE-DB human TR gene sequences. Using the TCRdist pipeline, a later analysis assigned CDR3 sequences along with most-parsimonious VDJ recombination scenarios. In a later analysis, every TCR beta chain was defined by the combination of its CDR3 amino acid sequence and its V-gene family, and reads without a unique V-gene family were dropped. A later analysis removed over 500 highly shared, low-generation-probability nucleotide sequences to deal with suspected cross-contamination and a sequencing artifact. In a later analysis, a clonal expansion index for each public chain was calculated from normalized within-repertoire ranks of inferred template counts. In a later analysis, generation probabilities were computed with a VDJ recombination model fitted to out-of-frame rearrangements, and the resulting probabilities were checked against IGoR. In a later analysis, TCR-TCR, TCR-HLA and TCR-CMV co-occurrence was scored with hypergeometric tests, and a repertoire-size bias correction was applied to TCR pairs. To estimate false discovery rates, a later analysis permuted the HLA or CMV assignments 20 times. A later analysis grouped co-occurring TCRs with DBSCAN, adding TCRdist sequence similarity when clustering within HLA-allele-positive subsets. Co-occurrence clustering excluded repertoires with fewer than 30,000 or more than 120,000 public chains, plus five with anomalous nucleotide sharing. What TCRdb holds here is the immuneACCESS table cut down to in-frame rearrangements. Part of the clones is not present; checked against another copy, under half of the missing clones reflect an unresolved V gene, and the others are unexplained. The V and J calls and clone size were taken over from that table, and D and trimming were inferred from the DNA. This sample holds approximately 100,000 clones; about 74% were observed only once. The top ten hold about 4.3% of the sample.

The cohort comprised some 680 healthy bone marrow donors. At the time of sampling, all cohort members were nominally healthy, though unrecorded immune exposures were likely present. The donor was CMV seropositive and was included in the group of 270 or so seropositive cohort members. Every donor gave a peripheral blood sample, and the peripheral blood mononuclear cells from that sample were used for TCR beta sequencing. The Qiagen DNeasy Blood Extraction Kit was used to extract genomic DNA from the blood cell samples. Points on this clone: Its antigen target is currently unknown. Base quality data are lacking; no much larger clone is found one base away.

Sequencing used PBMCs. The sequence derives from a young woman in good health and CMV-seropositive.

The nucleotide sequence is given as TGCAGCGTTGCAATCGGAGGCCCGCCGGTAGATACGCAGTATTTT. Its product reads: CSVAIGGPPVDTQYF. The V and J genes are TRBV29-1 and TRBJ2-3; the D gene is perhaps TRBD2, on 5 matching bases. Deletion took 4 bases off V and 5 bases off J, with a span of 19 bases between the germline ends. Taken from the germline V gene, the CDR1 and CDR2 loops are SQVTM and ANQGSEA. Its CDR3 holds 15 amino acids, cysteine through phenylalanine. Only CDR3 DNA remains: 45 bases, in frame from the first base.